A selection of T cell receptor beta chains follows, all from one sample in a study of OX40 agonist ivuxolimab in advanced cancers. Produced via immunoSEQ multiplex PCR; TCRdb's table is partial and in-frame only. Here the sample spans under 100,000 clones, roughly nine tenths being singletons. Sequenced material: CD4+ or CD8+ T cells sorted from blood, taken in a trial of the OX40 agonist ivuxolimab. These receptors all stem from an adult with an advanced solid tumor such as melanoma, head and neck, liver or kidney cancer. Each CDR3 is given with its conserved first and last residue. The D gene is left open where the match is weak. Clone sizes are given selectively: once, few, many, or a class where the clone is expanded.

-,TRBJ1-2,-,TRBV7-2,CASSSWTPGAYGYTF,TGTGCCAGCAGCTCCTGGACTCCGGGGGCCTATGGCTACACCTTC
TRBD1,TRBJ1-4,-,TRBV5-1,CASRLQGMTNEKLFF,TGCGCCAGCAGACTACAGGGGATGACTAATGAAAAACTGTTTTTT
-,TRBJ2-1,-,TRBV7-9,CASSLRPLAHVFNEQFF,TGTGCCAGCAGCTTACGACCTCTAGCTCATGTTTTCAATGAGCAGTTCTTC
-,TRBJ1-5,-,TRBV6-1,CASSDKPGPSNQPQHF,TGTGCCAGCAGTGACAAACCAGGTCCGAGCAATCAGCCCCAGCATTTT
-,TRBJ2-1,-,TRBV7-9,CASSKRDNYNEQFF,TGTGCCAGCAGCAAAAGGGACAACTACAATGAGCAGTTCTTC
TRBD1,TRBJ2-2,-,TRBV7-9,CASSTRDRGPRGELFF,TGTGCCAGCAGCACCCGGGACAGGGGCCCCAGGGGGGAGCTGTTTTTT
TRBD1,TRBJ2-1,-,TRBV2,CASSRDRGYNEQFF,TGTGCCAGCAGCCGGGACAGGGGCTACAATGAGCAGTTCTTC
-,TRBJ1-3,-,TRBV7-2,CASSVGHGPSGNTIYF,TGTGCCAGCAGCGTAGGCCATGGGCCCTCTGGAAACACCATATATTTT
-,TRBJ2-1,-,TRBV5-1,CASRQGWRSSYNEQFF,TGCGCCAGCAGGCAGGGCTGGCGGAGCTCCTACAATGAGCAGTTCTTC
-,TRBJ1-3,-,TRBV18,CASSPEVSSGNTIYF,TGTGCCAGCTCACCAGAAGTAAGCTCTGGAAACACCATATATTTT
-,TRBJ1-1,-,TRBV30,CAWKLWQITEAFF,TGTGCCTGGAAATTATGGCAGATCACTGAAGCTTTCTTT
TRBD1,TRBJ2-7,-,TRBV4-3,CASSIPPGQVSYEQYF,TGCGCCAGCAGCATACCGCCGGGACAGGTCTCCTACGAGCAGTACTTC
-,TRBJ1-1,-,TRBV28,CASSPRTDGRTEAFF,TGTGCCAGCAGTCCTCGGACTGACGGAAGGACTGAAGCTTTCTTT
TRBD1,TRBJ1-1,-,TRBV4-2,CASSPKRGQGSLVNTEAFF,TGTGCCAGCAGCCCCAAAAGGGGACAGGGTAGTTTAGTGAACACTGAAGCTTTCTTT
TRBD2,TRBJ2-2,-,TRBV7-8,CASSSPPRYYSGTNTGELFF,TGTGCCAGCAGCTCTCCGCCCCGCTACTATAGCGGGACGAACACCGGGGAGCTGTTTTTT
-,TRBJ1-3,-,TRBV5-1,CASSLGSTLVSGNTIYF,TGCGCCAGCAGCTTAGGAAGTACATTAGTCTCTGGAAACACCATATATTTT
-,TRBJ1-2,-,TRBV5-1,CASFPPGSLYGYTF,TGCGCCAGCTTCCCTCCTGGGAGCCTCTATGGCTACACCTTC
-,TRBJ2-6,-,TRBV4-1,CASSHGTISGANVLTF,TGCGCCAGCAGCCACGGTACTATCTCTGGGGCCAACGTCCTGACTTTC
-,TRBJ2-1,-,TRBV6-5,CASSRTGNEQFF,TGTGCCAGCAGTCGGACTGGGAATGAGCAGTTCTTC
-,TRBJ2-3,once,TRBV7-9,CASSLSSDTDTQYF,TGTGCCAGCAGCTTATCTAGCGACACAGATACGCAGTATTTT
-,TRBJ2-3,once,TRBV27,CASSNKPGVTDTQYF,TGTGCCAGCAGCAATAAGCCGGGGGTCACAGATACGCAGTATTTT
TRBD1,TRBJ1-2,-,TRBV2,CASSESTGGGGYTF,TGTGCCAGCAGTGAGTCGACAGGGGGCGGTGGCTACACCTTC
-,TRBJ1-2,-,TRBV6-5,CASSGRFGGGYGYTF,TGTGCCAGCAGTGGACGATTTGGGGGGGGCTATGGCTACACCTTC
TRBD1,TRBJ1-1,once,TRBV30,CAWSVIARGYTEAFF,TGTGCCTGGAGTGTAATCGCCAGGGGGTACACTGAAGCTTTCTTT
TRBD2,TRBJ2-5,-,TRBV7-2,CASSLSGQETQYF,TGTGCCAGCAGCCTTAGCGGGCAAGAGACCCAGTACTTC
TRBD2,TRBJ2-3,-,TRBV6-1,CASTPGLGGTDTQYF,TGTGCCAGCACTCCGGGACTAGGGGGCACAGATACGCAGTATTTT
-,TRBJ2-3,-,TRBV5-6,CASSSPGTQYF,TGTGCCAGCAGCAGCCCCGGCACGCAGTATTTT
-,TRBJ1-6,once,TRBV5-4,CASSLDVAGRNSPLHF,TGTGCCAGCAGCTTGGATGTGGCAGGTCGAAATTCACCCCTCCACTTT
-,TRBJ1-5,few,TRBV6-5,CASSYLGWDQPQHF,TGTGCCAGCAGTTACCTGGGTTGGGATCAGCCCCAGCATTTT
TRBD2,TRBJ2-1,-,TRBV12-5,CASGPSGANEQFF,TGTGCTAGTGGCCCTAGCGGGGCCAATGAGCAGTTCTTC
-,TRBJ1-2,-,TRBV19,CASSIDWGFDGYTF,TGTGCCAGTAGTATAGATTGGGGTTTCGATGGCTACACCTTC
-,TRBJ2-6,-,TRBV11-2,CASSLQYSGANVLTF,TGTGCCAGCAGCTTACAGTACTCTGGGGCCAACGTCCTGACTTTC
-,TRBJ1-2,-,TRBV5-4,CASSLRGGPGNGYTF,TGTGCCAGCAGCCTCCGGGGAGGCCCGGGCAATGGCTACACCTTC
-,TRBJ2-4,-,TRBV12-5,CASGLSQADIQYF,TGTGCTAGTGGTTTGAGTCAGGCGGACATTCAGTACTTC
-,TRBJ2-6,-,TRBV19,CASSILGGFGANVLTF,TGTGCCAGTAGTATCTTAGGGGGTTTCGGGGCCAACGTCCTGACTTTC
-,TRBJ1-1,-,TRBV7-8,CASSPGQREEAFF,TGTGCCAGCAGCCCAGGACAGCGGGAGGAAGCTTTCTTT
-,TRBJ2-4,-,TRBV28,CASSYDDKPKNIQYF,TGTGCCAGCAGCTATGATGATAAGCCGAAAAACATTCAGTACTTC
TRBD1,TRBJ2-7,-,TRBV14,CASSGTGGYSYEQYF,TGTGCCAGCAGCGGGACAGGGGGATACTCCTACGAGCAGTACTTC
TRBD1,TRBJ1-1,-,TRBV5-6,CASSLVGQGAVEAFF,TGTGCCAGCAGCTTGGTGGGCCAGGGGGCCGTTGAAGCTTTCTTT
-,TRBJ2-7,-,TRBV28,CASSLARYEQYF,TGTGCCAGCAGCCTGGCCCGATACGAGCAGTACTTC
-,TRBJ1-3,-,TRBV27,CASSFGLSSGNTIYF,TGTGCCAGCAGTTTCGGACTGTCCTCTGGAAACACCATATATTTT
-,TRBJ1-5,few,TRBV19,CASSMGRDQPQHF,TGTGCCAGTAGTATGGGAAGAGATCAGCCCCAGCATTTT